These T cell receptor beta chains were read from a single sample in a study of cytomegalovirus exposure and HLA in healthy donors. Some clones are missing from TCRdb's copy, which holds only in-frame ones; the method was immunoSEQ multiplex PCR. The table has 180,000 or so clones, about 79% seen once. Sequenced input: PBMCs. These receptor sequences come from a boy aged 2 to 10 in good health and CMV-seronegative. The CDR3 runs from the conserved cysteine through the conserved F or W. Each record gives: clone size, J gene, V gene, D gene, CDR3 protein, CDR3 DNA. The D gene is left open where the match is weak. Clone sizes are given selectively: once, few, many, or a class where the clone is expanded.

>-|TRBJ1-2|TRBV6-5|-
CASSYSGLATNYGYTF
TGTGCCAGCAGTTACTCAGGACTCGCTACTAACTATGGCTACACCTTC
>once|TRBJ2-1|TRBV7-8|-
CASSLEQTEQFF
TGTGCCAGCAGCTTAGAACAGACTGAGCAGTTCTTC
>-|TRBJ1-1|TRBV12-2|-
CASRFRTDTEAFF
TGTGCAAGTCGCTTCCGAACGGACACTGAAGCTTTCTTT
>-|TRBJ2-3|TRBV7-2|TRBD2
CASSPSRGGSTDTQYF
TGTGCCAGCAGTCCCTCTCGCGGGGGGAGCACAGATACGCAGTATTTT
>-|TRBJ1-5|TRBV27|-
CASSLWGGDQPQHF
TGTGCCAGCAGTTTATGGGGGGGTGATCAGCCCCAGCATTTT
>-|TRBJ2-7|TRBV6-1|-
CASSGLVDGEQYF
TGTGCCAGCAGTGGGCTAGTGGATGGCGAGCAGTACTTC
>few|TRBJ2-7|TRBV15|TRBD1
CATSRARTGNYEQYF
TGTGCCACCAGCAGAGCTCGGACAGGGAACTACGAGCAGTACTTC
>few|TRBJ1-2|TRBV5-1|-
CASSNQTGWVARGYTF
TGCGCCAGCAGCAATCAGACAGGATGGGTCGCGCGGGGCTACACCTTC
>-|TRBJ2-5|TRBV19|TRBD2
CASSKLAVQETQYF
TGTGCCAGTAGTAAACTAGCGGTGCAAGAGACCCAGTACTTC
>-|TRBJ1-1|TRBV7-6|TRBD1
CASSQGVLYTEAFF
TGTGCCAGCAGCCAGGGGGTCCTATACACTGAAGCTTTCTTT
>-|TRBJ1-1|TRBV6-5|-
CASKAYMNTEAFF
TGTGCCAGCAAAGCGTATATGAACACTGAAGCTTTCTTT
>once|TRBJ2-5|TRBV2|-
CASSPGGRETQYF
TGTGCCAGCAGTCCAGGGGGGCGAGAGACCCAGTACTTC
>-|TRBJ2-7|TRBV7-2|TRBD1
CASSPRGTYEQYF
TGTGCCAGCAGCCCCAGGGGGACCTACGAGCAGTACTTC
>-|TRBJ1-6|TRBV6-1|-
CASWGDSPLHF
TGTGCCAGCTGGGGGGATTCACCCCTCCACTTT
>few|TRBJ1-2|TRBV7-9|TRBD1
CASSLLQGGGYTF
TGTGCCAGCAGCTTGCTACAGGGGGGTGGCTACACCTTC
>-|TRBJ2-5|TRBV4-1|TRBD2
CASSQGLAGGQETQYF
TGCGCCAGCAGCCAGGGACTAGCGGGGGGCCAAGAGACCCAGTACTTC
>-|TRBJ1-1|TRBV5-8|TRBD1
CASSPRDSPRGEAFF
TGTGCCAGCAGCCCGCGGGACAGTCCGAGGGGTGAAGCTTTCTTT
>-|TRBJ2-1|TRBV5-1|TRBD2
CASSLGSGGNEQFF
TGCGCCAGCAGCTTGGGAAGCGGGGGGAATGAGCAGTTCTTC
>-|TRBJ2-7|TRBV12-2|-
CASRLGTPRGEQYF
TGTGCAAGTCGCCTGGGGACACCTAGGGGCGAGCAGTACTTC
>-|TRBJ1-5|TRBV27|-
CASSGTGRSNQPQHF
TGTGCCAGCAGTGGAACAGGGCGTAGCAATCAGCCCCAGCATTTT
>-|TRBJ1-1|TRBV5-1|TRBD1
CASSWGPGQGVAFF
TGCGCCAGCAGCTGGGGCCCGGGACAGGGGGTAGCTTTCTTT
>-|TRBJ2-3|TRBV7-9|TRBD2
CASSRRGGAPDTQYF
TGTGCCAGCAGCCGGCGGGGGGGGGCTCCAGATACGCAGTATTTT
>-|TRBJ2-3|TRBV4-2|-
CASSQDFGFADTQYF
TGTGCCAGCAGCCAAGATTTCGGGTTCGCAGATACGCAGTATTTT
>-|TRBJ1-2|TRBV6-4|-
CASSDSRHPQGLLMYGYTF
TGTGCCAGCAGTGACTCTAGACACCCACAGGGCCTTCTAATGTATGGCTACACCTTC